Given below is one T cell receptor beta chain in context. The target antigen is unknown. This sample was taken from a study of CD8 T cells in Susac syndrome. Looking at the study overall: Patients with Susac syndrome had blood drawn and were at that point therapy-naive, on corticosteroids, or on intravenous immunoglobulin alone.

An amount of RNA that ranged from roughly 0.5 to 1 ug was reverse transcribed with random hexamers. An immunoSEQ multiplex PCR generated amplified TCR beta CDR3 products spanning 54 Vbeta and 13 Jbeta. TCRdb re-analysed the immunoSEQ multiplex PCR reads in MiXCR, keeping a single row per CDR3 protein. The sample yields some 180,000 distinct CDR3 sequences, just under 95% seen once. Study-wide results and limits: Repertoires of Susac syndrome CD4+ T cells lacked clonal expansion.

The CDR3 is 15 amino acids. V gave up 1 base and J gave up 7 bases; unmatched junction bases: 4. The germline CDR1 and CDR2 sequences are SEHNR and FQNEAQ (reference sequence). Negative isolation yielded CD8+ and CD4+ T cells; FACS enriched TEMRA cells. This TCR was recovered from a human donor with Susac syndrome. The specimen was CD4+ T cells from PBMCs. This chain links TRBV7-9 with TRBJ2-1; TRBD2 aligns across 10 bases. CDR3 sequence reads: CASSLVASGGNEQFF. CDR3 DNA sequence: TGTGCCAGCAGCTTAGTGGCTAGCGGGGGAAATGAGCAGTTCTTC.